This TCR beta chain was identified during a study of blood T cell repertoires in COVID-19. Seattle's cohort entered during active infection and was followed longitudinally. CDR1 is LNHDA, CDR2 SQIVND, per germline (reference sequence). The CDR3 sequence is 17 residues long. Losses at the gene ends were 2 bases for V and 1 base for J; bases not matched to a gene: 5. Clones were read by immunoSEQ multiplex PCR, and TCRdb kept only the in-frame ones, dropping some. The table has 200,000 to 250,000 clones, approximately 80% seen once. Material: peripheral blood. The genes are TRBV19 and TRBJ2-6, with 7 bases lining up with TRBD1. The sequence derives from a woman of 80 years or more with COVID-19, enrolled during active disease. The CDR3 nucleotides are TGTGCCAGTAGTATATACGGGACAGAATCTGGGGCCAACGTCCTGACTTTC. It translates to CASSIYGTESGANVLTF.